This is a list of T cell receptor beta chains from one sample in a study of blood T cell repertoires in COVID-19. Sequencing used immunoSEQ multiplex PCR; TCRdb keeps in-frame clones, though not all of them. The data hold about 210,000 clones, with less than 90% observed a single time. The sequenced material came from peripheral blood. The receptors stem from a middle-aged man with acute or convalescent COVID-19. The CDR3 runs from the conserved cysteine through the conserved F or W. The order of the fields is J gene, clone size, D gene, V gene, CDR3 protein, CDR3 DNA. A D gene is named only where the DNA matches it firmly. Clone size is shown for a subset of rows, as once, few, many or a class of expanded clone.

J: TRBJ1-4
size: once
D: TRBD1
V: TRBV28
CDR3: CASSFSRDRGREKLFF
DNA: TGTGCCAGCAGTTTCTCCCGGGACAGGGGGAGGGAAAAACTGTTTTTT

J: TRBJ2-5
size: -
D: -
V: TRBV7-6
CDR3: CASSLALTLQETQYF
DNA: TGTGCCAGCAGCTTGGCCCTGACACTTCAAGAGACCCAGTACTTC

J: TRBJ2-2
size: -
D: -
V: TRBV9
CDR3: CASRRTGELFF
DNA: TGTGCCAGCAGGCGAACCGGGGAGCTGTTTTTT

J: TRBJ2-7
size: once
D: TRBD1
V: TRBV7-8
CDR3: CASSSRDRASYEQYF
DNA: TGTGCCAGCAGCTCCCGGGACAGAGCCTCCTACGAGCAGTACTTC

J: TRBJ2-3
size: -
D: -
V: TRBV15
CDR3: CATSSPGTLSTDTQYF
DNA: TGTGCCACCAGCTCCCCCGGGACACTTAGCACAGATACGCAGTATTTT

J: TRBJ1-6
size: -
D: -
V: TRBV19
CDR3: CASTIGVGDSPLHF
DNA: TGTGCCAGTACCATAGGGGTAGGGGATTCACCCCTCCACTTT

J: TRBJ1-4
size: -
D: TRBD1
V: TRBV3-1/TRBV3-2
CDR3: CASSQVSGQEKLVCTNEKLFF
DNA: TGTGCCAGCAGCCAAGTTTCCGGACAGGAAAAATTAGTGTGCACTAATGAAAAACTGTTTTTT

J: TRBJ1-4
size: -
D: -
V: TRBV12-3/TRBV12-4
CDR3: CASRGEDEKLFF
DNA: TGTGCCAGCCGGGGTGAGGATGAAAAACTGTTTTTT

J: TRBJ2-3
size: -
D: TRBD2
V: TRBV11-2
CDR3: CASSWTSASSTDTQYF
DNA: TGTGCCAGCAGCTGGACTAGCGCCTCTAGCACAGATACGCAGTATTTT

J: TRBJ2-7
size: -
D: -
V: TRBV4-3
CDR3: CASSQELAGSMSYEQYF
DNA: TGCGCCAGCAGCCAAGAATTGGCGGGATCTATGTCCTACGAGCAGTACTTC

J: TRBJ1-5
size: -
D: -
V: TRBV28
CDR3: CASSLWGTEQPQHF
DNA: TGTGCCAGCAGTTTATGGGGGACTGAACAGCCCCAGCATTTT

J: TRBJ2-7
size: -
D: TRBD1
V: TRBV7-2
CDR3: CASSKDRDSDPYEQYF
DNA: TGTGCCAGCAGCAAAGACCGGGACAGTGATCCCTACGAGCAGTACTTC

J: TRBJ2-1
size: -
D: -
V: TRBV24-1
CDR3: CATSDPLRNEQFF
DNA: TGTGCCACCAGTGACCCCCTCCGTAATGAGCAGTTCTTC

J: TRBJ1-2
size: -
D: -
V: TRBV5-1
CDR3: CASSLERATANYGYTF
DNA: TGCGCCAGCAGCTTGGAACGAGCAACAGCTAACTATGGCTACACCTTC

J: TRBJ2-5
size: once
D: -
V: TRBV10-3
CDR3: CAISDIEFQETQYF
DNA: TGTGCCATCAGTGACATCGAGTTTCAAGAGACCCAGTACTTC

J: TRBJ1-2
size: -
D: -
V: TRBV5-1
CDR3: CASSLAPPGDNYGYTF
DNA: TGCGCCAGCAGCTTGGCACCCCCAGGGGATAACTATGGCTACACCTTC

J: TRBJ1-5
size: -
D: -
V: TRBV28
CDR3: CASSLMTQPQHF
DNA: TGTGCCAGCAGCCTAATGACACAGCCCCAGCATTTT

J: TRBJ1-2
size: -
D: TRBD1
V: TRBV18
CDR3: CASSPLETGSYGYTF
DNA: TGTGCCAGCTCACCCCTAGAGACAGGGTCCTATGGCTACACCTTC

J: TRBJ1-2
size: -
D: -
V: TRBV12-3/TRBV12-4
CDR3: CASSQGRYGYTF
DNA: TGTGCCAGCAGTCAGGGTCGCTATGGCTACACCTTC

J: TRBJ1-5
size: -
D: -
V: TRBV10-2
CDR3: CASSEGRENQPQHF
DNA: TGCGCCAGCAGTGAGGGGCGGGAAAATCAGCCCCAGCATTTT

J: TRBJ1-5
size: -
D: -
V: TRBV3-1/TRBV3-2
CDR3: CASSQVPQIGSDQPQHF
DNA: TGTGCCAGCAGCCAAGTACCCCAAATTGGGAGCGATCAGCCCCAGCATTTT

J: TRBJ2-3
size: -
D: TRBD2
V: TRBV7-3
CDR3: CASSSPDLLGRDTQYF
DNA: TGTGCCAGCAGCTCCCCGGACCTCCTCGGGAGGGATACGCAGTATTTT

J: TRBJ1-2
size: -
D: -
V: TRBV30
CDR3: CAWREDSAYGYTF
DNA: TGTGCCTGGAGGGAGGACAGCGCCTATGGCTACACCTTC

J: TRBJ1-5
size: -
D: -
V: TRBV7-2
CDR3: CASSAGNQPQHF
DNA: TGTGCCAGCAGCGCGGGAAATCAGCCCCAGCATTTT

J: TRBJ1-6
size: -
D: TRBD1
V: TRBV9
CDR3: CASREGAGGNYNSPLHF
DNA: TGTGCCAGCAGAGAGGGGGCAGGGGGGAACTATAATTCACCCCTCCACTTT

J: TRBJ2-1
size: -
D: TRBD1
V: TRBV6-4
CDR3: CASSVEGAGYNEQFF
DNA: TGTGCCAGCAGTGTTGAGGGGGCAGGATACAATGAGCAGTTCTTC

J: TRBJ2-1
size: -
D: TRBD2
V: TRBV28
CDR3: CASNPGLERNEQFF
DNA: TGTGCCAGCAATCCGGGACTAGAACGCAATGAGCAGTTCTTC

J: TRBJ1-1
size: -
D: -
V: TRBV19
CDR3: CASRAPGGVTEAFF
DNA: TGTGCCAGTAGGGCCCCGGGGGGGGTCACTGAAGCTTTCTTT

J: TRBJ2-6
size: few
D: -
V: TRBV5-1
CDR3: CASSSRAGILTGANVLTF
DNA: TGCGCCAGCAGCTCGCGTGCGGGGATACTAACTGGGGCCAACGTCCTGACTTTC

J: TRBJ2-5
size: -
D: -
V: TRBV7-8
CDR3: CASSFGGEETQYF
DNA: TGTGCCAGCAGCTTCGGGGGAGAAGAGACCCAGTACTTC

J: TRBJ1-1
size: -
D: TRBD1
V: TRBV10-3
CDR3: CAIMDRGGLNTEAFF
DNA: TGTGCCATCATGGACAGGGGGGGACTGAACACTGAAGCTTTCTTT

J: TRBJ2-5
size: few
D: TRBD2
V: TRBV19
CDR3: CASSTRTSGRETQYF
DNA: TGTGCCAGTAGTACCCGGACTAGCGGGAGGGAGACCCAGTACTTC

J: TRBJ2-7
size: -
D: -
V: TRBV27
CDR3: CASSPGTPFRYEQYF
DNA: TGTGCCAGCAGTCCAGGGACTCCTTTTAGGTACGAGCAGTACTTC

J: TRBJ1-2
size: once
D: TRBD1
V: TRBV19
CDR3: CASSARDRGYGYTF
DNA: TGTGCCAGTAGTGCCCGGGACAGGGGCTATGGCTACACCTTC

J: TRBJ2-5
size: -
D: TRBD2
V: TRBV2
CDR3: CASSELTSGGAGRETQYF
DNA: TGTGCCAGCAGTGAACTGACTAGCGGGGGGGCGGGTCGAGAGACCCAGTACTTC

J: TRBJ2-1
size: -
D: -
V: TRBV9
CDR3: CASSAEGTGTSTFF
DNA: TGTGCCAGCAGCGCCGAAGGAACCGGGACAAGCACATTCTTC

J: TRBJ2-5
size: few
D: -
V: TRBV30
CDR3: CAWSVGGETQYF
DNA: TGTGCCTGGAGTGTAGGGGGAGAGACCCAGTACTTC

J: TRBJ2-1
size: -
D: TRBD2
V: TRBV3-1/TRBV3-2
CDR3: CASSQGLAGGLEQFF
DNA: TGTGCCAGCAGCCAAGGCCTAGCGGGGGGGCTTGAGCAGTTCTTC

J: TRBJ2-7
size: -
D: TRBD2
V: TRBV6-5
CDR3: CASSYVTGGPDEQYF
DNA: TGTGCCAGCAGTTATGTTACGGGAGGTCCCGACGAGCAGTACTTC

J: TRBJ1-5
size: few
D: -
V: TRBV19
CDR3: CASSISGRGGNQPQHF
DNA: TGTGCCAGTAGTATATCGGGCAGGGGTGGCAATCAGCCCCAGCATTTT

J: TRBJ1-2
size: -
D: TRBD1
V: TRBV11-2
CDR3: CASSVGQGYGYTF
DNA: TGTGCCAGCAGCGTCGGACAGGGCTATGGCTACACCTTC

J: TRBJ2-5
size: -
D: TRBD2
V: TRBV30
CDR3: CARGLVEETQYF
DNA: TGTGCCAGGGGACTAGTGGAAGAGACCCAGTACTTC

J: TRBJ2-7
size: -
D: -
V: TRBV3-1/TRBV3-2
CDR3: CASSPHQAYEQYF
DNA: TGTGCCAGCAGCCCTCACCAGGCGTACGAGCAGTACTTC

J: TRBJ1-2
size: -
D: -
V: TRBV27
CDR3: CASSPPGSYGYTF
DNA: TGTGCCAGCAGTCCCCCGGGAAGCTATGGCTACACCTTC

J: TRBJ2-5
size: -
D: -
V: TRBV24-1
CDR3: CATSESTDYLGETQYF
DNA: TGTGCCACCAGTGAGTCGACGGACTACCTGGGGGAGACCCAGTACTTC

J: TRBJ1-5
size: -
D: TRBD1
V: TRBV10-2
CDR3: CASSEGQGYNQPQHF
DNA: TGCGCCAGCAGTGAAGGACAGGGCTACAATCAGCCCCAGCATTTT